The present T cell receptor beta chain was sequenced within a study of cytomegalovirus exposure and HLA in healthy donors. Study conclusions and caveats: The CMV antigen specificity of a few CMV-associated chains was confirmed through in vitro analysis. The study labeled 170 or so TCR beta chains cytomegalovirus-associated.

Profiling relied on immunoSEQ multiplex PCR, and the TCRdb table lists in-frame clones only, not all of them. Of 70,000 to 75,000 clones listed, about 94% are singletons. The CDR3 is 14 amino acids. In the case of this clone: The antigen remains unidentified.

The chain couples TRBV21-1 to TRBJ1-2; TRBD1, the table's D call, lacks a check against the DNA. TRBV21-1 represents a pseudogene. The sample taken for sequencing was PBMCs. The source of this sequence is a young woman in good health and CMV-seronegative. As DNA, the CDR3 is TGTGCCAGCAGCAACACAGGCAGTAACTATGGCTACACCTTC. Protein sequence: CASSNTGSNYGYTF.